This entry lists 32 T cell receptor beta chains sequenced from one sample in a study of blood T cell repertoires in COVID-19. Clones were read by immunoSEQ multiplex PCR, and TCRdb kept only the in-frame ones, dropping some. This sample has over 130,000 clones, with around 82% found just once. The sample consisted of peripheral blood. These receptors were collected from a woman in her sixties or seventies with acute or convalescent COVID-19.

The V call is TRBV28, the J call TRBJ2-7, with D perhaps TRBD2 (5 bases). From germline, CDR1 is MDHEN and CDR2 SYDVKM. V shed 7 bases and J shed 0 bases, with 19 bases lying between them. CDR3 length equals 16 residues. The CDR3 DNA follows: TGTGCCAGCATAGGAGGAGCGGACTCAAGCTCCTACGAGCAGTACTTC. Translating gives CASIGGADSSSYEQYF.

The chain is built from TRBV28 and TRBJ1-6; no clear D gene. Trimming stripped 7 bases from V and 10 bases from J, with 20 bases between. CDR1 and CDR2 from the germline V gene are MDHEN and SYDVKM. CDR3 length: 15 amino acids. CDR3 DNA sequence: TGTGCCAGCACCCCCTACGGGGAGGGCCAATCACCCCTCCACTTT. Its translation is CASTPYGEGQSPLHF.

V and J are TRBV15 and TRBJ2-2; TRBD2 is a possible D gene (6 bases). This CDR3 is built from 16 residues. Germline CDR1 and CDR2: LNHNV and YYDKDF (reference sequence). Trimming removed 1 base from V and 3 bases from J, with 12 bases in between. In DNA form, the CDR3 reads TGTGCCACCAGCAGAGGAGGAGGGCAGGACACCGGGGAGCTGTTTTTT. Translation: CATSRGGGQDTGELFF.

The rearrangement links TRBV29-1 to TRBJ1-2, with D unclear. Deletions cut 1 base from V and 3 bases from J, with 6 bases between. Germline V gene sequence: CDR1 SQVTM, CDR2 ANQGSEA. CDR3 size: 12 residues. For the CDR3, the DNA is TGCAGCGTTGAAGGGCAAGACTATGGCTACACCTTC. Protein product: CSVEGQDYGYTF.

The V gene is TRBV28, the J gene TRBJ2-2; the D gene is possibly TRBD2 (5 bases). Germline-derived CDR1 and CDR2 are MDHEN and SYDVKM. This CDR3 comprises 15 residues. V was pared by 4 bases and J by 1 base, with 10 bases between. The CDR3 loop is CASSSSGWNTGELFF. The CDR3 coding sequence is TGTGCCAGCAGTTCCAGCGGTTGGAACACCGGGGAGCTGTTTTTT. The whole variable domain, filled in from reference TRBV28 and TRBJ2-2, reads DVKVTQSSRYLVKRTGEKVFLECVQDMDHENMFWYRQDPGLGLRLIYFSYDVKMKEKGDIPEGYSVSREKKERFSLILESASTNQTSMYLCASSSSGWNTGELFFGEGSRLTVL.

The CDR3 region is CASSQSGYGYTF. In nucleotides, the CDR3 is TGTGCCAGCAGCCAATCGGGATATGGCTACACCTTC. The chain has TRBV14 and TRBJ1-2; D remains ambiguous. Germline V gene lookup returns CDR1 SGHDN and CDR2 FVKESK. The CDR3 extends over 12 amino acids. V shed 2 bases and J shed 5 bases, with 6 bases lying between them.

V usage is TRBV15 and J usage is TRBJ1-5; D unclear. Per the germline V gene, CDR1 is LNHNV and CDR2 is YYDKDF (reference sequence). This CDR3 has 15 residues. Deletions cut 0 bases from V and 4 bases from J, with 10 bases between. Here the CDR3 reads CATSRDAGGNQPQHF. Here the CDR3 DNA reads TGTGCCACCAGCAGAGACGCGGGAGGGAATCAGCCCCAGCATTTT.

This chain connects TRBV2 to TRBJ1-3; D is unclear. V lost 1 base and J lost 0, with 10 bases in between. CDR1 is SNHLY and CDR2 is FYNNEI in the germline V gene. CDR3 length equals 16 residues. Here the CDR3 reads CASSEGRANSGNTIYF. In DNA form, the CDR3 reads TGTGCCAGCAGTGAAGGGAGGGCGAACTCTGGAAACACCATATATTTT.

J is TRBJ1-2 and V is TRBV28, with TRBD1 identical over 8 bases. Unmatched junction bases numbered 8, after V lost 8 bases and J lost 0 bases. This CDR3 contains 15 residues. Germline V CDR1 and CDR2: MDHEN, SYDVKM. DNA for the CDR3: TGTGCCAGCCGTCGGGACAGGATAACTAACTATGGCTACACCTTC. Translating it yields CASRRDRITNYGYTF.

The chain combines TRBV24-1 with TRBJ2-1; D is unclear. The CDR3 runs 15 residues. Germline loops: CDR1 KGHDR, CDR2 SFDVKD. The germline V and J ends were trimmed by 5 bases and 0 bases, with 10 bases remaining between them. CDR3 sequence: CATSGFEDSYNEQFF. CDR3 nucleotide sequence: TGTGCCACCAGTGGGTTTGAGGACTCCTACAATGAGCAGTTCTTC.

The chain employs TRBV7-9 and TRBJ1-2, with no clear D. Germline CDR1 and CDR2: SEHNR and FQNEAQ (reference sequence). The CDR3 covers 15 residues. V lost 2 bases, J lost 3 bases, and 13 bases lay in between. The CDR3 sequence is CASSLRPGSDYGYTF. The DNA of the CDR3 is TGTGCCAGCAGCTTAAGGCCGGGTTCTGACTATGGCTACACCTTC.

The chain has TRBV11-2 and TRBJ1-1; TRBD1 is a possible D gene (6 bases). Trimming took 1 base from V and 3 from J, leaving 18 bases between them. The CDR3 loop spans 17 amino acids. Germline assignment: CDR1 SGHAT and CDR2 FQNNGV. In nucleotides, the CDR3 is TGTGCCAGCAGCTTAGGGGTTTGGGGGCGGGTGGACACTGAAGCTTTCTTT. Protein product: CASSLGVWGRVDTEAFF. Together with reference TRBV11-2 and TRBJ1-1, the CDR3 gives the full variable domain: EAGVAQSPRYKIIEKRQSVAFWCNPISGHATLYWYQQILGQGPKLLIQFQNNGVVDDSQLPKDRFSAERLKGVDSTLKIQPAKLEDSAVYLCASSLGVWGRVDTEAFFGQGTRLTVV.

This clone has a handful of counts. The chain links TRBV6-2 or TRBV6-3 to TRBJ1-2, with TRBD1 as a possible D gene (5 bases). V was cut by 6 bases and J by 4 bases, with 12 bases left in between. CDR3 length: 13 amino acids. Germline-derived CDR1 and CDR2 are MNHEY and SVGEGT. The CDR3 reads CASSPFRGYGYTF. Written as DNA, the CDR3 is TGTGCCAGCAGCCCATTTAGGGGCTATGGCTACACCTTC.

This clone was seen a few times. The chain carries TRBV4-3 and TRBJ1-6, with D tentatively TRBD1 (6 bases). The CDR3 length is 14 residues. The germline V gene has CDR1 LGHNA and CDR2 YSLEER. V gave up 1 base and J gave up 10 bases, with 11 bases separating them. The CDR3 nucleotides are TGCGCCAGCAGCCAAGGGACAGTGCGATCACCCCTCCACTTT. Translating gives CASSQGTVRSPLHF.

V gene TRBV4-1 combines with J gene TRBJ2-5, with D perhaps matching TRBD2 (7 bases). Germline CDR1 MGHRA, CDR2 YSYEKL. With 0 bases removed from V and 5 bases from J, the gap between germline ends came to 16 bases. The CDR3 covers 16 residues. CDR3 DNA sequence: TGCGCCAGCAGCCAAGACCTACAGGGAGGGGTCGAGACCCAGTACTTC. Protein: CASSQDLQGGVETQYF.

The chain is built from TRBV24-1 and TRBJ2-1; 8 bases are a match to TRBD2. Germline-derived CDR1 and CDR2 are KGHDR and SFDVKD. J gave up 8 bases and V 4 bases, and 12 bases lay outside the gene matches. The CDR3 is made up of 16 amino acids. CDR3 in DNA: TGTGCCACCAGTGACCCCGCGGTCGGGAGGGCCGATGAGCAGTTCTTC. This gives the protein CATSDPAVGRADEQFF.

The chain recombines TRBV27 with TRBJ2-7; D gene ambiguous. Germline V lookup: CDR1 MNHEY, CDR2 SMNVEV (reference sequence). Trimming left V 4 bases short and J 5 bases short, with 15 bases between. This CDR3 is built from 14 residues. The CDR3 nucleotides read TGTGCCAGCAGTTCAACGAACTTACTTCACGAGCAGTACTTC. Its protein is CASSSTNLLHEQYF.

This clone was counted a single time. The chain has TRBV5-4 and TRBJ2-1; 7 bases agree with TRBD2. With 4 bases clipped from V and 3 bases from J, the junction kept 4 bases outside the gene matches. There are 14 residues in the CDR3. The V gene's germline CDR1 is SGHNT and CDR2 YYREEE (reference sequence). The CDR3 coding sequence is TGTGCCAGCAGCGTCGGCGGGGGCTACAATGAGCAGTTCTTC. Its protein product is CASSVGGGYNEQFF.

A single count supports this clone. The chain uses TRBV9 and TRBJ2-3, with TRBD2 matching over 8 bases. This CDR3 has 18 amino acids. Germline lookup yields CDR1 SGDLS and CDR2 YYNGEE. V lost 0 bases to trimming and J lost 1 base; unmatched junction nucleotides: 10. This CDR3 is CASSVGGTGGPGTDTQYF. The CDR3 coding sequence is TGTGCCAGCAGCGTAGGTGGCACGGGAGGGCCGGGCACAGATACGCAGTATTTT.

The chain has TRBV9 and TRBJ2-7, with a weak D call TRBD1 (5 bases). Germline values: CDR1 SGDLS, CDR2 YYNGEE. Trimming removed 4 bases at V and 2 bases at J, with 10 bases between. The CDR3 is 13 residues long. CDR3 residues: CASSSDSAYEQYF. Written as DNA, the CDR3 is TGTGCCAGCAGCTCAGACAGCGCCTACGAGCAGTACTTC.

This clone was found a few times. The V call is TRBV19, the J call TRBJ1-4, with TRBD1 as a possible D gene (5 bases). Trimming stripped 4 bases from V and 8 bases from J, with 11 bases between. The CDR3 is 13 residues long. Germline CDR1 LNHDA, CDR2 SQIVND (reference sequence). The CDR3 coding sequence is TGTGCCAGTAGTAAGAACAAGGGGGAAAAACTGTTTTTT. Translation: CASSKNKGEKLFF. The variable domain in full, with the rest retrieved from reference TRBV19 and TRBJ1-4, is DGGITQSPKYLFRKEGQNVTLSCEQNLNHDAMYWYRQDPGQGLRLIYYSQIVNDFQKGDIAEGYSVSREKKESFPLTVTSAQKNPTAFYLCASSKNKGEKLFFGSGTQLSVL.

V is TRBV11-3 and J is TRBJ2-1; 8 nucleotides agree with TRBD1. CDR3 length equals 16 residues. With V trimmed by 5 bases and J by 1 base, 7 bases remained unmatched. The germline V gene has CDR1 SGHNT and CDR2 YENEEA. The CDR3 DNA sequence: TGTGCCAGCAGCCCTACAGACAGGGGTTCCTACAATGAGCAGTTCTTC. Translation gives CASSPTDRGSYNEQFF.

The gene calls are TRBV4-3 and TRBJ1-1; TRBD1 agrees at 9 bases. CDR3 length: 16 residues. Germline CDR1 LGHNA, CDR2 YSLEER. Trimming cost V 3 bases and J 4 bases; bases outside gene matches: 9. For the CDR3, the DNA is TGCGCCAGCAGCCAGGAAATTTACAGGGGGCCCACTGAAGCTTTCTTT. Translating it yields CASSQEIYRGPTEAFF.

The chain carries TRBV9 and TRBJ1-6, with 9 bases that match TRBD1. CDR1 is SGDLS and CDR2 is YYNGEE in the germline V gene. The CDR3 has 14 amino acids. J gave up 10 bases and V 2 bases, and 4 bases lay outside the gene matches. DNA of the CDR3: TGTGCCAGCAGCGTGTCGACAGGGGGATCACCCCTCCACTTT. Protein sequence: CASSVSTGGSPLHF.

The V and J genes are TRBV7-3 and TRBJ2-2; 15 bases align to TRBD2. Germline V CDR1 and CDR2: SGHTA, FQGTGA. The CDR3 consists of 19 residues. V dropped 4 bases and J dropped 0; count of bases not matched to a gene: 6. The CDR3 spells CASSSPGLAGGPNTGELFF. DNA of the CDR3: TGTGCCAGCAGCTCCCCTGGACTAGCGGGAGGGCCGAACACCGGGGAGCTGTTTTTT.

CDR3 coding DNA: TGTGCCAGCAGCCTTACCGGGACTACCTACAATGAGCAGTTCTTC. Translating it yields CASSLTGTTYNEQFF. The rearrangement links TRBV11-3 to TRBJ2-1, with 7 bases identical to TRBD2. Germline CDR1 and CDR2: SGHNT and YENEEA. V dropped 5 bases and J dropped 2; count of bases not matched to a gene: 6. The CDR3 runs 15 residues.

The chain employs TRBV11-3 and TRBJ2-7; D gene ambiguous. The germline V gene encodes CDR1 SGHNT and CDR2 YENEEA. The V end was cut by 0 bases, the J end by 5 bases, with 5 bases between. The CDR3 runs to 12 residues. CDR3 DNA sequence: TGTGCCAGCAGCTTAGACTTTCACGAGCAGTACTTC. Its translation: CASSLDFHEQYF.

This clone was seen only once. This chain connects TRBV5-1 to TRBJ2-1; tentatively, D is TRBD2 (5 bases). V lost 6 bases and J lost 9, with 25 bases in between. Germline CDR1 SGHRS, CDR2 YFSETQ. The CDR3 has 16 residues. CDR3 in amino acids: CASTVSARVGRAEQFF. DNA for the CDR3: TGCGCCAGCACGGTATCAGCGCGTGTAGGGCGGGCTGAGCAGTTCTTC.

This clone has only one observation. The chain has TRBV7-9 and TRBJ2-7; 7 nucleotides match TRBD2. CDR3 length equals 14 residues. Germline V CDR1 and CDR2: SEHNR, FQNEAQ (reference sequence). With V trimmed by 4 bases and J by 5 bases, 8 bases remained unmatched. CDR3 sequence reads: CASSSSGTTNEQYF. In nucleotides, the CDR3 is TGTGCCAGCAGCTCGTCCGGGACTACGAACGAGCAGTACTTC.

On this clone itself: Other DNA sequences from this sample encode an identical CDR3 as well. The chain carries TRBV15 and TRBJ1-2, with D tentatively TRBD1 (6 bases). The V gene's germline CDR1 is LNHNV and CDR2 YYDKDF (reference sequence). The CDR3 spans 14 residues. Trimming removed 0 bases from V and 2 bases from J, with 7 bases in between. The CDR3 nucleotides are TGTGCCACCAGCAGAGACAGGGGAAACTATGGCTACACCTTC. It codes for CATSRDRGNYGYTF.

The chain has TRBV19 and TRBJ1-1, with TRBD1 matching 7 bases. Germline V gene sequence: CDR1 LNHDA, CDR2 SQIVND (reference sequence). J was trimmed by 4 bases and V by 7 bases; bases with no gene match: 12. CDR3 size: 15 residues. The CDR3 nucleotides read TGTGCCAGTAAAGGGACAGATTACAGTGGCACTGAAGCTTTCTTT. Protein product: CASKGTDYSGTEAFF. Drawing the rest from reference TRBV19 and TRBJ1-1, the complete variable domain is DGGITQSPKYLFRKEGQNVTLSCEQNLNHDAMYWYRQDPGQGLRLIYYSQIVNDFQKGDIAEGYSVSREKKESFPLTVTSAQKNPTAFYLCASKGTDYSGTEAFFGQGTRLTVV.

This chain joins TRBV9 and TRBJ2-1; maybe TRBD1 (5 bases). Trimming pared 0 bases from V and 4 bases from J, leaving 11 bases between. Germline V CDR1 and CDR2: SGDLS, YYNGEE. The CDR3 contains 15 residues. The CDR3 DNA reads TGTGCCAGCAGCGTAGGGGCGGACACGTACAATGAGCAGTTCTTC. Residues: CASSVGADTYNEQFF.